Listed below are T cell receptor beta chains from one sample, sequenced in a study of cytomegalovirus exposure and HLA in healthy donors. Sequencing was performed with immunoSEQ multiplex PCR; in TCRdb, only in-frame clones are kept and a portion is missing. The sample carries about 330,000 clones, roughly 87% recorded once. Sequencing was performed on PBMCs. All receptors derive from a woman in her thirties in good health and CMV-seropositive. Both conserved end residues are part of each CDR3. The order of the fields is D gene, CDR3 length, J gene, V gene, clone size, CDR3 protein, CDR3 DNA. A D gene is named only where the DNA matches it firmly. A row's size may be missing; if present it is once, few, many or a size class.

-,12,TRBJ1-4,TRBV30,-,CAWMTVGEKLFF,TGTGCCTGGATGACAGTCGGGGAAAAACTGTTTTTT
TRBD2,15,TRBJ2-7,TRBV11-1,-,CASSTWAGGPGEQYF,TGTGCCAGCAGCACCTGGGCGGGAGGGCCGGGTGAGCAGTACTTC
-,15,TRBJ1-4,TRBV23-1,-,CASTLSRATNEKLFF,TGCGCCAGCACCCTTTCACGTGCAACTAATGAAAAACTGTTTTTT
-,16,TRBJ2-1,TRBV25-1,-,CASSGPSPGLNNEQFF,TGTGCCAGCAGTGGCCCGTCTCCAGGATTGAACAATGAGCAGTTCTTC
-,16,TRBJ2-2,TRBV19,-,CASSIGRRPNTGELFF,TGTGCCAGTAGTATTGGGCGCCGGCCAAACACCGGGGAGCTGTTTTTT
TRBD1,15,TRBJ1-5,TRBV6-1,-,CATDKRDRHNQPQHF,TGTGCCACCGACAAGAGGGACAGGCACAATCAGCCCCAGCATTTT
-,15,TRBJ2-6,TRBV4-3,-,CASSHNTGGANVLTF,TGCGCCAGCAGCCACAATACAGGAGGGGCCAACGTCCTGACTTTC
TRBD1,16,TRBJ1-2,TRBV13,few,CASSSNRDRSNYGYTF,TGTGCCAGCAGCTCCAACCGGGACAGGTCTAACTATGGCTACACCTTC
TRBD1,14,TRBJ2-7,TRBV5-6,-,CASSAGTVSYEQYF,TGTGCCAGCAGCGCTGGGACAGTCTCCTACGAGCAGTACTTC
-,13,TRBJ2-3,TRBV4-3,-,CASSQDFTDTQYF,TGCGCCAGCAGCCAAGATTTCACAGATACGCAGTATTTT
TRBD2,15,TRBJ2-7,TRBV4-1,once,CASSPETSGGYEQYF,TGCGCCAGCAGCCCAGAGACTAGCGGGGGATACGAGCAGTACTTC
-,14,TRBJ1-5,TRBV6-5,-,CASSPHRSGQPQHF,TGTGCCAGCAGCCCCCACAGGTCAGGTCAGCCCCAGCATTTT
-,16,TRBJ2-3,TRBV27,-,CASSTPDGTSTDTQYF,TGTGCCAGCAGTACACCTGACGGTACTAGCACAGATACGCAGTATTTT
-,16,TRBJ2-7,TRBV7-6,-,CASSFQAGTSSYEQYF,TGTGCCAGCAGCTTTCAGGCGGGGACGAGCTCCTACGAGCAGTACTTC
-,12,TRBJ2-1,TRBV6-1,-,CASKVGINEQFF,TGTGCCAGCAAAGTGGGGATCAATGAGCAGTTCTTC
-,10,TRBJ2-1,TRBV20-1,-,CSAIGDEQFF,TGCAGTGCTATCGGCGATGAGCAGTTCTTC
-,17,TRBJ2-2,TRBV19,-,CASSPTVLTEGTGELFF,TGTGCCAGTAGTCCCACCGTTTTGACAGAGGGCACCGGGGAGCTGTTTTTT
-,13,TRBJ1-5,TRBV10-1,few,CASSGGLNQPQHF,TGCGCCAGCAGTGGGGGGCTCAATCAGCCCCAGCATTTT
-,14,TRBJ1-3,TRBV7-9,-,CASSFPGSGNTIYF,TGTGCCAGCAGCTTCCCGGGCTCTGGAAACACCATATATTTT
-,13,TRBJ1-5,TRBV7-9,once,CASSLLSNQPQHF,TGTGCCAGCAGTCTCTTGTCTAATCAGCCCCAGCATTTT
TRBD1,13,TRBJ1-2,TRBV7-9,-,CASSWGQSDGYTF,TGTGCCAGCAGCTGGGGACAGTCGGACGGCTACACCTTC
-,12,TRBJ1-2,TRBV6-5,-,CASSYSQGGYTF,TGTGCCAGCAGTTACTCGCAGGGCGGCTACACCTTC
TRBD1,16,TRBJ1-6,TRBV5-5,once,CASSRIRTGQGSPLHF,TGTGCCAGCAGCCGCATCAGGACAGGGCAGGGGTCACCCCTCCACTTT
TRBD1,16,TRBJ2-1,TRBV30,-,CAWREPGQRSVNEQFF,TGTGCCTGGAGGGAACCGGGACAGAGATCCGTCAATGAGCAGTTCTTC
TRBD2,17,TRBJ2-3,TRBV7-9,few,CASSLGATSGPTDTQYF,TGTGCCAGCAGCTTAGGCGCGACTAGCGGCCCCACAGATACGCAGTATTTT
-,13,TRBJ2-5,TRBV30,-,CAWSENRKETQYF,TGTGCCTGGAGTGAGAACAGGAAAGAGACCCAGTACTTC
-,15,TRBJ2-7,TRBV7-3,once,CASSVTLSGSYEQYF,TGTGCCAGCAGCGTCACACTAAGCGGGTCCTACGAGCAGTACTTC
-,15,TRBJ2-7,TRBV28,-,CASSPKWQNLYEQYF,TGTGCCAGCAGCCCCAAGTGGCAGAATTTGTACGAGCAGTACTTC
-,14,TRBJ2-5,TRBV15,-,CATSSWGSQETQYF,TGTGCCACCAGCAGTTGGGGGAGCCAAGAGACCCAGTACTTC
TRBD2,15,TRBJ2-7,TRBV5-6,once,CASSSWTSGVYEQYF,TGTGCCAGCAGCTCATGGACTAGCGGAGTTTACGAGCAGTACTTC
-,16,TRBJ2-2,TRBV4-3,-,CASSQEGRVDTGELFF,TGCGCCAGCAGCCAAGAAGGCAGGGTAGACACCGGGGAGCTGTTTTTT
-,12,TRBJ2-5,TRBV11-2,-,CASSLGRGTQYF,TGTGCCAGCAGCTTAGGGCGCGGGACCCAGTACTTC
-,15,TRBJ1-5,TRBV5-6,-,CASSFRTTSNQPQHF,TGTGCCAGCAGCTTCCGGACAACTAGCAATCAGCCCCAGCATTTT
TRBD1,16,TRBJ2-3,TRBV5-4,-,CASSLGTGAGTDTQYF,TGTGCCAGCAGCCTCGGGACAGGGGCCGGCACAGATACGCAGTATTTT
-,13,TRBJ1-1,TRBV29-1,-,CSAVRGRSTEAFF,TGCAGCGCTGTTCGGGGGAGGAGCACTGAAGCTTTCTTT
-,15,TRBJ2-7,TRBV19,-,CASSIDPGLVYEQYF,TGTGCCAGTAGTATAGACCCCGGACTCGTCTACGAGCAGTACTTC
-,15,TRBJ2-1,TRBV7-8,-,CASSLADQIRNEQFF,TGTGCCAGCAGCTTAGCGGATCAGATCAGGAATGAGCAGTTCTTC
-,12,TRBJ1-6,TRBV13,-,CASSSADSPLHF,TGTGCCAGCAGCTCGGCAGATTCACCCCTCCACTTT
TRBD1,20,TRBJ2-3,TRBV27,-,CASKGGWTGRAGILTDTQYF,TGTGCCAGCAAAGGGGGCTGGACAGGGCGTGCTGGGATCCTCACAGATACGCAGTATTTT
-,13,TRBJ2-7,TRBV5-4,few,CASSGRGAYEQYF,TGTGCCAGCAGCGGCAGGGGCGCCTACGAGCAGTACTTC
TRBD1,15,TRBJ1-2,TRBV9,-,CASSVGAGGNYGYTF,TGTGCCAGCAGCGTAGGGGCAGGGGGTAACTATGGCTACACCTTC
-,15,TRBJ1-1,TRBV5-1,-,CASSLVGQVYAEAFF,TGCGCCAGCAGCTTGGTAGGGCAGGTATACGCTGAAGCTTTCTTT
TRBD1,15,TRBJ1-5,TRBV30,once,CAWSVQGGSNQPQHF,TGTGCCTGGAGTGTCCAGGGGGGAAGCAATCAGCCCCAGCATTTT
-,17,TRBJ2-2,TRBV5-6,-,CASSLWMGAPSTGELFF,TGTGCCAGCAGCTTGTGGATGGGGGCCCCCAGCACCGGGGAGCTGTTTTTT
-,16,TRBJ2-2,TRBV10-3,-,CAISDLTSANTGELFF,TGTGCCATCAGCGACCTGACAAGCGCGAACACCGGGGAGCTGTTTTTT
TRBD2,11,TRBJ2-1,TRBV20-1,-,CSARAAGGPFF,TGCAGTGCTAGAGCTGCGGGAGGCCCGTTCTTC
-,15,TRBJ2-7,TRBV6-1,-,CASSEEGTLAYEQYF,TGTGCCAGCAGTGAAGAGGGGACATTAGCCTACGAGCAGTACTTC
-,17,TRBJ2-2,TRBV7-3,-,CASSLDPPALVTGELFF,TGTGCCAGCAGCCTCGACCCCCCAGCTCTTGTCACCGGGGAGCTGTTTTTT
TRBD1,15,TRBJ2-5,TRBV7-6,-,CASSARTGIQETQYF,TGTGCCAGCAGCGCCAGGACAGGGATCCAAGAGACCCAGTACTTC
-,15,TRBJ1-2,TRBV6-5,-,CASSPEQAFNYGYTF,TGTGCCAGCAGCCCCGAACAGGCCTTTAACTATGGCTACACCTTC
TRBD2,16,TRBJ2-1,TRBV9,once,CASSGREGLLNNEQFF,TGTGCCAGCAGCGGGAGGGAGGGACTCCTGAACAATGAGCAGTTCTTC
TRBD1,13,TRBJ1-5,TRBV30,-,CAWRRDRNQPQHF,TGTGCCTGGAGAAGGGACAGGAATCAGCCCCAGCATTTT
TRBD1,13,TRBJ1-5,TRBV25-1,few,CASSGTEYQPQHF,TGTGCCAGCAGCGGGACAGAATATCAGCCCCAGCATTTT
-,14,TRBJ2-6,TRBV25-1,-,CASRSYSGANVLTF,TGTGCCAGCAGATCTTACTCTGGGGCCAACGTCCTGACTTTC